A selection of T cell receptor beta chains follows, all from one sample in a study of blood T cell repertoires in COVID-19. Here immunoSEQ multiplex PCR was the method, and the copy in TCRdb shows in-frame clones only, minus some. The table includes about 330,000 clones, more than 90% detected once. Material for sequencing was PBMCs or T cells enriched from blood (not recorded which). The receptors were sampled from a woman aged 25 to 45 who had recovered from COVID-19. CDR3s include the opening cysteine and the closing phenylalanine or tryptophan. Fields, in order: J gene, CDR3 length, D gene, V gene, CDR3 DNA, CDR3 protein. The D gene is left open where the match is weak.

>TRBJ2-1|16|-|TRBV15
TGTGCCACCAGCAGAGATTTACTAGTAGTGGAGGGTGAGCAGTTCTTC
CATSRDLLVVEGEQFF
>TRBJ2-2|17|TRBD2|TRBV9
TGTGCCAGCAGCGGTCGAGGGACTAGCGGGAGCACCGGGGAGCTGTTTTTT
CASSGRGTSGSTGELFF
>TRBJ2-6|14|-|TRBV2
TGTGCCAGCAGGGAGAGCTCTGGGGCCAACGTCCTGACTTTC
CASRESSGANVLTF
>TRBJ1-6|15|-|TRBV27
TGTGCCAGCAGTTTCTCCAGGGCTGATCGATCACCCCTCCACTTT
CASSFSRADRSPLHF
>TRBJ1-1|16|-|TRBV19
TGTGCCAGTAGCGATGTCCCAGGGGATCGGGACACTGAAGCTTTCTTT
CASSDVPGDRDTEAFF
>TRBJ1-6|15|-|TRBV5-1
TGCGCCAGCAGCTTTTCCTCAGAGCGAAATTCACCCCTCCACTTT
CASSFSSERNSPLHF
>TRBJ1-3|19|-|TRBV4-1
TGCGCCAGCAGCAGATCCTTACTACCGACAGTGGACTCTGGAAACACCATATATTTT
CASSRSLLPTVDSGNTIYF
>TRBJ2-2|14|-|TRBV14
TGTGCCAGCAGCCCCGGAGGGGTCCCCGGGGAGCTGTTTTTT
CASSPGGVPGELFF
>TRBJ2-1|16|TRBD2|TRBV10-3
TGTGCCATCAGTGACGGCGGGAGGTCTTCGGGCAATGAGCAGTTCTTC
CAISDGGRSSGNEQFF
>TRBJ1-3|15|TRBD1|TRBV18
TGTGCCAGCTACACACAGGGGGCTATGAGAAACACCATATATTTT
CASYTQGAMRNTIYF
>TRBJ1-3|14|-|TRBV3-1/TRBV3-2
TGTGCCAGCAGCCAGGTTAGCTCTGGAAACACCATATATTTT
CASSQVSSGNTIYF
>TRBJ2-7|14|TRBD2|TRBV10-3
TGTGCCATCAGTCCTAGCGGGACTGGGTACGAGCAGTACTTC
CAISPSGTGYEQYF
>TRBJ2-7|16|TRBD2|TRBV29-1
TGCAGCGTTGCGAGGGCGGGGGGGGAATTCTCCTACGAGCAGTACTTC
CSVARAGGEFSYEQYF
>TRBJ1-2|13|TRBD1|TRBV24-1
TGTGCCACCAGGGGACAGGGGAACTATGGCTACACCTTC
CATRGQGNYGYTF
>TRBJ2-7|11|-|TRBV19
TGTGCCAGTAGTATCTCGGGCGAGCAGTACTTC
CASSISGEQYF
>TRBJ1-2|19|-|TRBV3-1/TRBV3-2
TGTGCCAGCAGCCAAGATCCAAGAAGGGCAGGGCCCCCTTTCTATGGCTACACCTTC
CASSQDPRRAGPPFYGYTF
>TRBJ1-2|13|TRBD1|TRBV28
TGTGCCAGCAGTTTATCAGGGGGTCGCGGCTACACCTTC
CASSLSGGRGYTF
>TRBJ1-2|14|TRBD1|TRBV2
TGTGCCAGCACGGGACAGGGGGCTAACTATGGCTACACCTTC
CASTGQGANYGYTF